The T cell receptor beta chain described here comes from a study of monozygotic twins with inflammatory bowel disease (dated by TCRdb to about 2019). Study-wide context: In total, approximately 30 monozygotic twin pairs made up the full study: 19 Danish pairs, all IBD-discordant, plus nine German pairs, of which four were IBD-concordant and five were IBD-discordant. Within discordant pairs, disease-associated traits were sought mainly by comparing IBD patients with their genetically identical healthy co-twins. Each individual had, on average, about 151 000 unique TCRalpha sequences and 181 000 unique TCRbeta sequences available for analysis.

The library came from 5' RACE. Each TCR library was prepared from about 3,300 ng of total RNA. For each sample, cDNA synthesis was carried out in eight separate reactions using SMARTScribe reverse transcriptase. Unique molecular identifiers containing a 6-nucleotide sample barcode were introduced through template switching during cDNA synthesis. TCRalpha and TCRbeta cDNA was amplified by two nested PCRs of 16 and 9 cycles, with bead purification after each PCR. Before amplification, the cDNA was treated with uracil DNA-glycosylase and purified using the QIAquick PCR purification kit. The second PCR was the step at which Illumina TruSeq-compatible adapters and sample-specific barcodes were added. TapeStation and Qubit were used to check library quality and concentration, and 4.5 to 5 ng of each library was pooled. Sequencing of pooled libraries was carried out on an Illumina HiSeq2500 single-index Rapid Run using 2 x 100 bp reads and custom sequencing primers. The authors processed their data as follows. MiGEC version 1.2.6 was used for UMI-based consensus assembly to correct PCR and sequencing errors. MiXCR version 2.1.1 was used to carry out V(D)J alignment, clonotype assembly and CDR3 extraction. To normalise gene usage, clonotype sharing and MAIT/NKT TCR abundance, the top 1000, 10 000 and 20 000 clonotypes in each sample were analysed. Diversity was computed as the inverse Simpson index with the vegan R package after downsampling to 27 000 UMIs. Paired Mann-Whitney U tests on discordant twin pairs were used, with Benjamini-Hochberg multiple-testing correction. TCRdb reprocessed the reads and provides one entry for every CDR3 protein sequence; no DNA is given. TCRdb, not the original authors, processed these V and J calls. This sample's table has entries for over 150,000 distinct CDR3 sequences. 2% to 3% of the sample lies in the top ten.

From each donor, an approximately 2.6 ml peripheral blood sample was collected into PAXgene tubes and kept at -80 degrees C. Without T cell sorting, total RNA was isolated from whole blood using the PAXgene blood miRNA kit on an automated QIAcube. Peripheral blood from monozygotic twin pairs, either concordant or discordant for inflammatory bowel disease, underwent deep TCRalpha and TCRbeta repertoire profiling that used unique molecular barcoding. Smoking habits were recorded for all twin pairs, and each individual was classified as a current, former or never smoker. In the case of this clonotype: What this receptor recognizes is not known.

The paper as a whole reports these results and caveats: Compared with healthy twins, IBD patients had fewer clonotypes in common with other individuals, a difference most pronounced in patients showing signs of disease activity. No difference in repertoire similarity was observed between concordant and discordant twins, possibly owing to limited statistical power. The analysis was unable to tell different T cell subtypes apart. TCRbeta repertoire diversity, by inverse Simpson index, was decreased in IBD patients compared with their healthy co-twins. No single strong signal or clonotype linked to IBD turned up in the results, so the idea that one exists was not supported. Background noise and inter-individual variability may have been introduced into the repertoires by the differing immunosuppressive treatments among patients.

CDR1 and CDR2 are drawn from the germline V gene (reference sequence): LNHDA, SQIVND. The CDR3 numbers 15 residues from cysteine through phenylalanine. DNA is not on record. The TCR sequence derives from a human donor with ulcerative colitis or Crohn's disease, or a healthy co-twin of an affected twin (not recorded which). Recombination connected TRBV19 to TRBJ1-5; TCRdb's D gene call, TRBD1, goes unchecked for lack of DNA. The sequenced sample consisted of blood. CDR3 protein: CASSTGTGSNQPQHF.